This TCR beta chain was captured in a study of T-cell memory formation after mild COVID-19 (dated by TCRdb to 2020 to 2023). Background for the entire study: TCR sequence clusters from the two donors were largely donor specific. In two donors, T-cell clones that expanded and contracted after mild COVID-19 were tracked by sequencing TCRalpha and TCRbeta repertoires over time. Two young, previously healthy adult volunteers made up the cohort, one male and one female.

This clonotype was seen only a few times. Its antigen remains undetermined. Base quality data are lacking; no much larger clone is found one base away. The full study reports these points: Contracting CD4+ clones were found mainly in CM and EM memory subsets, while CD8+ clones were enriched in EMRA. The study included only a couple of mild cases, and larger cohorts that include severe cases with pre-infection samples were judged to be necessary. Some responding clones were detected in pre-infection memory, which suggested that pre-existing cross-reactive memory T cells had joined the SARS-CoV-2 response. Clones contracting from day 15 to 85 had balanced CD4/CD8 phenotypes, while a second wave expanding from day 15 to 37 was biased towards CD4+. The second-wave clones that peaked on day 37 were not confirmed to be SARS-CoV-2 specific.

Ficoll-Paque density gradient centrifugation was the method used to isolate PBMCs. These reads were obtained on an Illumina NovaSeq 6000. TCRalpha and TCRbeta cDNA libraries were constructed by 5'RACE with constant-segment primers, with sample barcodes and unique molecular identifiers being introduced. RNA was extracted from every sample with Trizol reagent. The libraries were amplified in two PCR steps, and the second step added a second sample barcode and Illumina TruSeq adapters. Sequencing of the libraries was done on an Illumina NovaSeq, producing 2 x 150 bp paired-end reads. On the study's bioinformatics: The reads were demultiplexed and collapsed into UMI-guided consensus sequences using migec v1.2.7. Using mixcr v2.1.11, UMI consensuses were aligned to TRA and TRB V and J templates and then assembled into clonotypes. A clonotype was counted as expanded or contracted only when both edgeR and NoisET called the clonotype significant, with the noise models trained on biological replicates. For edgeR calls, the thresholds were a false discovery rate-adjusted p below 0.01 and a log2 fold-change of 1. As an exploratory analysis of dynamics, PCA with hierarchical clustering was applied to max-normalized trajectories of the 1000 most abundant clonotypes. The CD4 or CD8 phenotype of responding clones was assigned using the separately sequenced CD4+ and CD8+ repertoires. Using fastp trimming at Q25 and MiXCR clonotype assembly, TCRdb reanalyzed the public sequencing data and kept in-frame beta chains. Every distinct CDR3 protein forms one entry, paired with its most common genes and DNA. The V and J calls follow TCRdb's processing rather than the paper's. The sample yields 98,000 or so distinct CDR3 sequences; roughly a sixth were counted once. The top ten hold approximately 5.1% of the sample.

Trimming accounts for 0 bases at V and 0 bases at J, while the number of junction bases matched to no gene is 7. From cysteine to phenylalanine, the CDR3 is 16 amino acids long. Only the CDR3 DNA stays, 48 bases, in frame from base 1. From a lookup of the germline V gene (reference sequence), CDR1 and CDR2 are GTSNPN and SVGIG. This TCR came from a man aged 18 to 30 who had mild COVID-19 (a few samples of this study predate the infection). The sample titles of this study are shuffled in the database, so cell type and time point are left out; the donor was told from shared clones. The V gene is TRBV30 and the J gene is TRBJ1-2, with 7 junctional bases fitting TRBD1. Material for sequencing was PBMCs or a T cell subset sorted from them (not recorded which). The sequenced DNA is TGTGCCTGGAGTGTACATCTGGGACAGCCTAACTATGGCTACACCTTC. The resulting protein is CAWSVHLGQPNYGYTF.